Below, 24 T cell receptor beta chains from the same sample are listed, as sequenced in a study of blood T cell repertoires in COVID-19. Profiled with immunoSEQ multiplex PCR; TCRdb holds only in-frame clones, not every one. In the table there are about 250,000 clones, around 84% of which are singletons. The sample was PBMCs or T cells enriched from blood (not recorded which). All receptors derive from a middle-aged man who had recovered from COVID-19.

The CDR3 spells CASSATGRADTQYF. In nucleotides, the CDR3 is TGTGCCAGCAGCGCAACAGGGAGGGCAGATACGCAGTATTTT. The chain combines TRBV7-8 with TRBJ2-3, with a weak D call TRBD2 (7 bases). CDR3 size: 14 residues. Looked up from germline, CDR1 is SGHVS and CDR2 is FQNEAQ. Between the trimmed V and J ends, which lost 5 bases and 4 bases, there was a span of 13 bases.

The chain recombines TRBV30 with TRBJ1-2; D gene ambiguous. Per germline, CDR1 GTSNPN and CDR2 SVGIG (reference sequence). The CDR3 is 12 amino acids. V lost 1 base and J lost 4, with 7 bases in between. The CDR3 DNA follows: TGTGCCTGGAGTGCACAGTCCTATGGCTACACCTTC. Protein: CAWSAQSYGYTF.

The chain links TRBV27 to TRBJ2-7; D gene uncertain. CDR1 is MNHEY, CDR2 SMNVEV, per germline (reference sequence). Trimming removed 6 bases from V and 5 bases from J, with 17 bases in between. The CDR3 is 14 residues long. The CDR3 protein is CASRPIYEQNEQYF. In DNA, the CDR3 is TGTGCCAGCAGGCCCATTTACGAGCAAAACGAGCAGTACTTC.

The rearrangement uses TRBV21-1 and TRBJ1-1; TRBD1 is taken as the D call from the table, unchecked against the DNA. TRBV21-1 is described as a pseudogene. The CDR3 has 13 amino acids. The CDR3 loop reads CASNGTGNTEAFF. As DNA, the CDR3 is TGTGCCAGCAACGGGACAGGGAACACTGAAGCTTTCTTT.

J is TRBJ2-7 and V is TRBV25-1; D gene uncertain. Trimming removed 3 bases at V and 7 bases at J, with 10 bases between. The CDR3 loop spans 12 amino acids. The germline CDR1 and CDR2 sequences are MGHDK and SYGVNS. The CDR3 spells CASSERLHEQYF. DNA of the CDR3: TGTGCCAGCAGTGAGCGGCTCCATGAGCAGTACTTC.

The chain uses TRBV5-1 and TRBJ2-5; 13 positions agree with TRBD2. The CDR3 runs 16 residues. Trimming cost V 4 bases and J 5 bases; bases outside gene matches: 8. Looked up from germline, CDR1 is SGHRS and CDR2 is YFSETQ. Written as DNA, the CDR3 is TGCGCCAGCAGCCCGTGGACTAGCGGGAGAGGTGAGACCCAGTACTTC. Amino acids: CASSPWTSGRGETQYF.

The chain joins TRBV5-6 to TRBJ2-3; 12 nucleotides line up with TRBD2. This CDR3 contains 15 residues. CDR1 SGHDT and CDR2 YYEEEE come from the germline V gene. V shed 4 bases and J 3 bases; nucleotides not matched to a gene: 3. The CDR3 DNA sequence: TGTGCCAGCAGCACCACTAGCGGGGGGACAGATACGCAGTATTTT. Residues: CASSTTSGGTDTQYF.

This chain connects TRBV7-9 to TRBJ2-7, with a possible D match to TRBD1 (5 bases). Trimming took 5 bases from V and 3 from J, leaving 14 bases between them. The germline V gene encodes CDR1 SEHNR and CDR2 FQNEAQ (reference sequence). The CDR3 consists of 14 residues. CDR3 protein: CASSGPGKGYEQYF. The CDR3 coding sequence is TGTGCCAGCAGCGGTCCAGGGAAGGGCTACGAGCAGTACTTC.

The chain employs TRBV7-9 and TRBJ1-4; unclear D gene. This CDR3 region has 16 residues. V lost 5 bases, J lost 0 bases, and 13 bases lay in between. CDR1 and CDR2 (germline): SEHNR, FQNEAQ (reference sequence). CDR3 loop: CASSPRLTSTNEKLFF. CDR3 DNA sequence: TGTGCCAGCAGCCCTCGTCTAACCTCAACTAATGAAAAACTGTTTTTT.

The chain links TRBV29-1 to TRBJ1-1; D is ambiguous. The CDR3 length is 16 residues. Germline V gene lookup returns CDR1 SQVTM and CDR2 ANQGSEA. V was pared by 1 base and J by 1 base, with 16 bases between. The CDR3: CSVEGDPQGGNTEAFF. CDR3 DNA: TGCAGCGTTGAAGGAGACCCACAAGGAGGGAACACTGAAGCTTTCTTT.

V gene TRBV2 combines with J gene TRBJ1-5; maybe TRBD1 (6 bases). V lost 7 bases to trimming and J lost 0 bases, with 10 bases between them. The CDR3 has 14 amino acids. From germline, CDR1 is SNHLY and CDR2 FYNNEI. The CDR3 nucleotides read TGTGCCAGCAACAGGGCTTATAGCAATCAGCCCCAGCATTTT. It is translated as CASNRAYSNQPQHF. The whole variable domain, filled in from reference TRBV2 and TRBJ1-5, reads EPEVTQTPSHQVTQMGQEVILRCVPISNHLYFYWYRQILGQKVEFLVSFYNNEISEKSEIFDDQFSVERPDGSNFTLKIRSTKLEDSAMYFCASNRAYSNQPQHFGDGTRLSIL.

This chain joins TRBV24-1 and TRBJ2-1; 7 positions agree with TRBD2. Germline CDR1 and CDR2: KGHDR and SFDVKD. The CDR3 extends over 16 amino acids. After removal of 3 bases from V and 2 bases from J, the junction contained 6 bases not matched to a gene. The CDR3 sequence: CATSDRVGLAYNEQFF. CDR3 bases: TGTGCCACCAGTGATAGGGTAGGACTAGCCTACAATGAGCAGTTCTTC.

This clone was seen a single time. CDR3 bases: TGCGCCAGCACTCCCGGAAATCCCTCCACAGGGTTACGCGAGCAGTACTTC. This codes for CASTPGNPSTGLREQYF. The rearrangement uses TRBV4-1 and TRBJ2-7; tentative D call: TRBD1 (6 bases). The CDR3 has 17 residues. Trimming left V 7 bases short and J 6 bases short, with 28 bases between. Germline V gives CDR1 MGHRA, CDR2 YSYEKL.

This chain uses TRBV28 with TRBJ2-1; tentative D call: TRBD1 (7 bases). The CDR3 totals 17 residues. The germline V gene encodes CDR1 MDHEN and CDR2 SYDVKM. Deletions cut 2 bases from V and 0 bases from J, with 14 bases between. The CDR3 nucleotides are TGTGCCAGCAGTTTAGCGGGGTCAGGGGGCTCCTACAATGAGCAGTTCTTC. It yields the protein CASSLAGSGGSYNEQFF.

The chain uses TRBV13 and TRBJ1-1; D is undetermined. CDR1 PRHDT and CDR2 FYEKMQ come from the germline V gene (reference sequence). The length of the CDR3 is 14 residues. Trimming cost V 0 bases and J 7 bases, with 12 bases left between them. The CDR3 protein is CASSLGRLRGEAFF. CDR3 in DNA: TGTGCCAGCAGCTTAGGTCGGCTACGCGGTGAAGCTTTCTTT.

The CDR3 protein is CASTIGGEGYTF. DNA of the CDR3: TGTGCCAGCACCATTGGGGGGGAAGGCTACACCTTC. V usage is TRBV12-3 or TRBV12-4 and J usage is TRBJ1-2; D is perhaps TRBD1 (5 bases). Trimming cost V 7 bases and J 8 bases, with 14 bases left between them. The CDR3 is 12 residues long.

The chain carries TRBV24-1 and TRBJ2-3, with D tentatively TRBD2 (5 bases). The germline CDR1 and CDR2 sequences are KGHDR and SFDVKD. There are 16 residues in the CDR3. V lost 7 bases, J lost 2 bases, and 18 bases lay in between. In DNA form, the CDR3 reads TGTGCCACCAGCAGTGCGGGCCTAAGACACACAGATACGCAGTATTTT. Amino acids: CATSSAGLRHTDTQYF.

The chain is built from TRBV6-5 and TRBJ2-7; TRBD1 aligns across 9 bases. The CDR3 covers 14 residues. Trimming at V came to 6 bases and at J to 2 bases, leaving 5 bases not matched to a gene. Germline loops: CDR1 MNHEY, CDR2 SVGAGI. In nucleotides, the CDR3 is TGTGCCAGCAGAGACAGGGGGAGCACCTACGAGCAGTACTTC. Translated: CASRDRGSTYEQYF.

This chain links TRBV27 with TRBJ1-3, with D unclear. Germline V gene lookup returns CDR1 MNHEY and CDR2 SMNVEV (reference sequence). This CDR3 is built from 13 residues. V gave up 6 bases and J gave up 1 base, with 7 bases separating them. Here the CDR3 reads CASRLNSGNTIYF. CDR3 DNA: TGTGCCAGCAGGCTAAATTCTGGAAACACCATATATTTT.

The chain links TRBV27 to TRBJ2-1; D not certain. Trimming removed 10 bases at V and 6 bases at J, with 10 bases between. This CDR3 is 11 amino acids long. Per the germline V gene, CDR1 is MNHEY and CDR2 is SMNVEV (reference sequence). CDR3 coding DNA: TGTGCCACCACCTACGTCAATGAGCAGTTCTTC. Protein product: CATTYVNEQFF.

This clone was detected only once. The gene calls are TRBV5-4 and TRBJ1-1; the D gene is possibly TRBD1 (5 bases). The CDR3 loop spans 17 amino acids. V shed 3 bases and J shed 0 bases, with 18 bases lying between them. CDR1 and CDR2 from the germline V gene are SGHNT and YYREEE (reference sequence). The CDR3 sequence: CASSSPGGASMNTEAFF. CDR3 coding DNA: TGTGCCAGCAGCTCACCCGGAGGGGCGAGTATGAACACTGAAGCTTTCTTT.

This clone has only one observation. The chain is built from TRBV28 and TRBJ2-2, with 10 bases that match TRBD2. Germline V CDR1 and CDR2: MDHEN, SYDVKM. With V trimmed by 5 bases and J by 2 bases, 14 bases remained unmatched. The CDR3 extends over 19 amino acids. This CDR3 reads CASSPLWRASGRNTGELFF. CDR3 DNA sequence: TGTGCCAGCAGTCCCCTCTGGAGGGCTAGCGGGAGAAACACCGGGGAGCTGTTTTTT.

The CDR3 nucleotides are TGTGCCAGCAGCCCACTAGGACTAGCGGGAGGGACCCCCTACAATGAGCAGTTCTTC. Protein sequence: CASSPLGLAGGTPYNEQFF. The genes are TRBV11-2 and TRBJ2-1; 15 bases map to TRBD2. V lost 5 bases to trimming and J lost 2 bases; unmatched junction nucleotides: 10. The germline V gene encodes CDR1 SGHAT and CDR2 FQNNGV. This CDR3 is 19 amino acids long.

The chain links TRBV27 to TRBJ2-1, with 7 bases aligning to TRBD2. Germline V gives CDR1 MNHEY, CDR2 SMNVEV (reference sequence). Unmatched junction bases numbered 6, after V lost 0 bases and J lost 7 bases. This CDR3 region has 15 residues. The CDR3 protein is CASSLSWTSGNEQFF. The CDR3 DNA reads as TGTGCCAGCAGTTTATCCTGGACTAGTGGGAATGAGCAGTTCTTC.